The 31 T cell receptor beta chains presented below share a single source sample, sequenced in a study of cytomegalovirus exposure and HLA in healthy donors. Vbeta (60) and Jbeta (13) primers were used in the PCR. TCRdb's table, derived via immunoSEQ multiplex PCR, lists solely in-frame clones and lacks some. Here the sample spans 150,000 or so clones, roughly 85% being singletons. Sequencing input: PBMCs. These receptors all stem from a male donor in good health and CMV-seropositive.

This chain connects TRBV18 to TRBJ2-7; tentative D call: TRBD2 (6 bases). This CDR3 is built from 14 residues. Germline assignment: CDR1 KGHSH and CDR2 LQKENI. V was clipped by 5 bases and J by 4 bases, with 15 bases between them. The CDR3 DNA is TGTGCCAGCTCAGCAGGGACTTCTTATTACGAGCAGTACTTC. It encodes CASSAGTSYYEQYF.

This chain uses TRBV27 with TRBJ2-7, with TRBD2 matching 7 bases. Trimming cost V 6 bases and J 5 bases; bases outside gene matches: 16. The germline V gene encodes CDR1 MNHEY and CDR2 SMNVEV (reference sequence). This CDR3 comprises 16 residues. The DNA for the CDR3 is TGTGCCAGCAGATTCCGCGGGGCGGGAGTTTTCGACGAGCAGTACTTC. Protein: CASRFRGAGVFDEQYF.

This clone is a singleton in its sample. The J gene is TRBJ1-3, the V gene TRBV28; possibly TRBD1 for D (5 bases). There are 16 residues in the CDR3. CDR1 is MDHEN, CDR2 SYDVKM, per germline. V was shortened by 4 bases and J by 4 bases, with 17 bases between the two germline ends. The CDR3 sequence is CASSWLREGLGNTIYF. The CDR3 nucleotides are TGTGCCAGCAGTTGGCTCAGGGAGGGACTAGGAAACACCATATATTTT. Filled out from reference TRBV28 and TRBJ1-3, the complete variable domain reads DVKVTQSSRYLVKRTGEKVFLECVQDMDHENMFWYRQDPGLGLRLIYFSYDVKMKEKGDIPEGYSVSREKKERFSLILESASTNQTSMYLCASSWLREGLGNTIYFGEGSWLTVV.

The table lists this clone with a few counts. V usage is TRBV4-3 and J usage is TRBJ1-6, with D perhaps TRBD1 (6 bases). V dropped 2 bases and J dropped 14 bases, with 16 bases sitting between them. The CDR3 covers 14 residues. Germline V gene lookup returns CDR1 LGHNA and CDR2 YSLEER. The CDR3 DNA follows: TGCGCCAGCAGCCAAACAGGGACGGGGAGTACCCTCCACTTT. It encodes CASSQTGTGSTLHF.

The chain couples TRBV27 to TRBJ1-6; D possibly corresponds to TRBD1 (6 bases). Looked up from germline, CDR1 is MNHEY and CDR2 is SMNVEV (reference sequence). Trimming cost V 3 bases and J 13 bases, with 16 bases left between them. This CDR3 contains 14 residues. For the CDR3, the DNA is TGTGCCAGCAGTTTGGGGACATACGGAGGTCCCCTCCACTTT. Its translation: CASSLGTYGGPLHF.

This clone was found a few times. The DNA of the CDR3 is TGTGCCACCAGCAGACCCGGGACTAGCGGATTCTACGAGCAGTACTTC. It yields the protein CATSRPGTSGFYEQYF. The rearrangement joins TRBV15 to TRBJ2-7; 11 bases line up with TRBD2. The CDR3 length is 16 residues. CDR1 LNHNV and CDR2 YYDKDF come from the germline V gene (reference sequence). The junction had 6 bases not matched to a gene; V was cut back by 2 bases and J by 3 bases. Combining the CDR3 with reference TRBV15 and TRBJ2-7 gives the whole variable domain DAMVIQNPRYQVTQFGKPVTLSCSQTLNHNVMYWYQQKSSQAPKLLFHYYDKDFNNEADTPDNFQSRRPNTSFCFLDIRSPGLGDTAMYLCATSRPGTSGFYEQYFGPGTRLTVT.

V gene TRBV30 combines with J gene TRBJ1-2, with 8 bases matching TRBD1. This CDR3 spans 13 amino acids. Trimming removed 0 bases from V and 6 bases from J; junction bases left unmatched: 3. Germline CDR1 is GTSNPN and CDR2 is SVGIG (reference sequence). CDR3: CAWSVGQGHGYTF. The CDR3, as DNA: TGTGCCTGGAGTGTAGGACAGGGACATGGCTACACCTTC.

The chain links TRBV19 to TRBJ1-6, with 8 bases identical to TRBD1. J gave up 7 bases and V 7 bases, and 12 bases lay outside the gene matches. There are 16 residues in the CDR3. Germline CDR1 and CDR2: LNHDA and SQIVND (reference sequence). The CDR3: CASTPSQGQGNSPLHF. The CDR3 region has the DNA TGTGCCAGTACCCCATCCCAAGGACAGGGAAATTCACCCCTCCACTTT.

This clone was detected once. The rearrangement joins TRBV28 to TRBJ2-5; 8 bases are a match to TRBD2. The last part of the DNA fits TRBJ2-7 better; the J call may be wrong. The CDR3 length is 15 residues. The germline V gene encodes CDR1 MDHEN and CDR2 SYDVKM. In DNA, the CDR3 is TGTGCCAGCAGTTTTATTAGCGGGATCTCGAACGAGCAGTACTTC. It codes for CASSFISGISNEQYF.

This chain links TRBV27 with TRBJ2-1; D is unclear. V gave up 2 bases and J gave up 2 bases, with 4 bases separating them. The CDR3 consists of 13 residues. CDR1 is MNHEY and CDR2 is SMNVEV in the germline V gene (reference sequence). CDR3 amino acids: CASSLETYNEQFF. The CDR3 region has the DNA TGTGCCAGCAGTTTAGAGACCTACAATGAGCAGTTCTTC.

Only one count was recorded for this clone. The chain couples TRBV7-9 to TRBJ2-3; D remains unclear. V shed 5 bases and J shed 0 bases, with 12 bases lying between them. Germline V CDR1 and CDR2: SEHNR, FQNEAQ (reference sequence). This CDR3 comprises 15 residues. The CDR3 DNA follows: TGTGCCAGCAGCGGAGCAACCTTTAGCACAGATACGCAGTATTTT. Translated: CASSGATFSTDTQYF. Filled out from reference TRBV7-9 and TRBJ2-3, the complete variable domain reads DTGVSQNPRHKITKRGQNVTFRCDPISEHNRLYWYRQTLGQGPEFLTYFQNEAQLEKSRLLSDRFSAERPKGSFSTLEIQRTEQGDSAMYLCASSGATFSTDTQYFGPGTRLTVL.

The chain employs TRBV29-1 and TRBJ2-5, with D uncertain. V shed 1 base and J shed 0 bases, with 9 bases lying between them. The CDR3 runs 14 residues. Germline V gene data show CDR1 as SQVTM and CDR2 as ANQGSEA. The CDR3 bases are TGCAGCGTTGAAGTTCCGGTGTACCAAGAGACCCAGTACTTC. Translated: CSVEVPVYQETQYF.

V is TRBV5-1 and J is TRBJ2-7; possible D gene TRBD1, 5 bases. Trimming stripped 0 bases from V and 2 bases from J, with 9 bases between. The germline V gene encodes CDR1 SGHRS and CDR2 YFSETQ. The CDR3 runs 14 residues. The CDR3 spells CASSLVPGPYEQYF. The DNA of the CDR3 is TGCGCCAGCAGCTTGGTCCCAGGGCCCTACGAGCAGTACTTC.

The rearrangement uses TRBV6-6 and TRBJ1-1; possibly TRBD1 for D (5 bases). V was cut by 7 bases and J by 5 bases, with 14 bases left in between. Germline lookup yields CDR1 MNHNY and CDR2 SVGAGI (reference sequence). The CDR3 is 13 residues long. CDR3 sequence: CASTPQGMTEAFF. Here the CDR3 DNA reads TGTGCCAGCACTCCGCAGGGTATGACTGAAGCTTTCTTT.

CDR3 in DNA: TGTGCCAGCAGTTCTAGACAGGGGTCCTCGAGCAATCAGCCCCAGCATTTT. Protein: CASSSRQGSSSNQPQHF. The J gene is TRBJ1-5, the V gene TRBV5-8; 8 bases are shared with TRBD1. V lost 5 bases and J lost 1; bases outside the gene matches: 11. The CDR3 runs to 17 residues. Germline V lookup: CDR1 SGHTS, CDR2 YDEGEE.

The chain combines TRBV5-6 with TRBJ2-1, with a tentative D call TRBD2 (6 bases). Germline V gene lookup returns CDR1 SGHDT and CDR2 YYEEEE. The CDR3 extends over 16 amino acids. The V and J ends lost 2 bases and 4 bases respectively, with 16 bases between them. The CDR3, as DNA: TGTGCCAGCAGCTTACTAGCATTCCCCACTTACAATGAGCAGTTCTTC. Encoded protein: CASSLLAFPTYNEQFF.

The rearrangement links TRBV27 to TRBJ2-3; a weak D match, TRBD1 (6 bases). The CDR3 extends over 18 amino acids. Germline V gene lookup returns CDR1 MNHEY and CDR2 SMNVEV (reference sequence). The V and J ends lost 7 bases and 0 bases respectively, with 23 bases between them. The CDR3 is CASKLAVDSSFSTDTQYF. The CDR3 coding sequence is TGTGCCAGCAAACTTGCGGTGGACAGCTCGTTTAGCACAGATACGCAGTATTTT.

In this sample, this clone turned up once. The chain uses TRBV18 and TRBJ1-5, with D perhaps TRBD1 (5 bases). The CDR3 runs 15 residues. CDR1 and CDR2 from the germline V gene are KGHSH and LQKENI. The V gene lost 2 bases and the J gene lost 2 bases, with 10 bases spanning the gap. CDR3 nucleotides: TGTGCCAGCTCACCAGCGTCGGGGGGCAATCAGCCCCAGCATTTT. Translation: CASSPASGGNQPQHF.

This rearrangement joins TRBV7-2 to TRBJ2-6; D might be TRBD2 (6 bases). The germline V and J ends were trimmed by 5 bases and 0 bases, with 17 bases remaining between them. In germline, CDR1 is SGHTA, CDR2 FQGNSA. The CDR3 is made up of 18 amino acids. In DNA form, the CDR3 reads TGTGCCAGCAGCAACCCCCCGGTGGGACTCTCTGGGGCCAACGTCCTGACTTTC. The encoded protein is CASSNPPVGLSGANVLTF.

The CDR3 DNA reads as TGTGCCAGTACCTCGACAGGGGGCACTGAAGCTTTCTTT. Protein: CASTSTGGTEAFF. The chain combines TRBV19 with TRBJ1-1; 9 bases map to TRBD1. The CDR3 is 13 amino acids. Germline V lookup: CDR1 LNHDA, CDR2 SQIVND (reference sequence). V was clipped by 7 bases and J by 4 bases; unmatched bases: 4.

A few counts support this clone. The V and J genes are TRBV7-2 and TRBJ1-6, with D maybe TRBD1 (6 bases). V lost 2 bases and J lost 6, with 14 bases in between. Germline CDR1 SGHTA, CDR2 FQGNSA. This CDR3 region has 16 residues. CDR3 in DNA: TGTGCCAGCAGCTTAAGATCGACAGGTGCTAATTCACCCCTCCACTTT. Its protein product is CASSLRSTGANSPLHF.

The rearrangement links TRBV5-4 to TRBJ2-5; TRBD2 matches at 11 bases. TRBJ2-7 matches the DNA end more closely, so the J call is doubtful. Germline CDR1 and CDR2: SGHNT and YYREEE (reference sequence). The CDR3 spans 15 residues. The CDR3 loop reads CASSNLAGGPHEQYF. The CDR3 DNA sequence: TGTGCCAGCAGCAACTTAGCGGGAGGGCCGCACGAGCAGTACTTC.

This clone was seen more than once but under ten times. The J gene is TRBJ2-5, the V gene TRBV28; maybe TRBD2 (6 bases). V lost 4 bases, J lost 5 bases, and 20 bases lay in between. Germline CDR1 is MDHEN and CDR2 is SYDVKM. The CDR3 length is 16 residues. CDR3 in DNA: TGTGCCAGCAGTTCCCCTATAGGACTACGTCAGGAGACCCAGTACTTC. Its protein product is CASSSPIGLRQETQYF.

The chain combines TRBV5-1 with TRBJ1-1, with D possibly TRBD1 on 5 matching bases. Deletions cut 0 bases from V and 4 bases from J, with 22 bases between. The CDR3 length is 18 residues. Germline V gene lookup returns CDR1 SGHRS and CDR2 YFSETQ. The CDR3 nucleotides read TGCGCCAGCAGCTTGGGTACAGGTATACTTTCGCGCGGCACTGAAGCTTTCTTT. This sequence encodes CASSLGTGILSRGTEAFF.

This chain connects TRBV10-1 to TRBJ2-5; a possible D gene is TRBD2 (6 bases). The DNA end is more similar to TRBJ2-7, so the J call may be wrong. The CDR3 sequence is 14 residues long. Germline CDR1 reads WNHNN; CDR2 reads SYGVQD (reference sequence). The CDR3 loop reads CASSDSGLDYEQYF. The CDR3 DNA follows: TGCGCCAGCAGTGATAGCGGTCTGGACTACGAGCAGTACTTC.

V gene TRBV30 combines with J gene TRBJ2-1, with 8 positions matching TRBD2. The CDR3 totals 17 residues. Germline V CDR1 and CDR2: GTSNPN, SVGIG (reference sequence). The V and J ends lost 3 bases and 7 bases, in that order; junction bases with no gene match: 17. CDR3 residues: CAWSTPKSGSRKNEQFF. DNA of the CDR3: TGTGCCTGGAGCACCCCGAAGAGCGGGAGCCGAAAGAATGAGCAGTTCTTC. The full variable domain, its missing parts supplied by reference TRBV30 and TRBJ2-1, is SQTIHQWPATLVQPVGSPLSLECTVEGTSNPNLYWYRQAAGRGLQLLFYSVGIGQISSEVPQNLSASRPQDRQFILSSKKLLLSDSGFYLCAWSTPKSGSRKNEQFFGPGTRLTVL.

The CDR3 is CASSFRTSGSFSYEQYF. Written as DNA, the CDR3 is TGTGCCAGCAGTTTCCGAACTAGCGGGAGTTTTTCCTACGAGCAGTACTTC. The rearrangement uses TRBV27 and TRBJ2-7; TRBD2 aligns across 11 bases. The germline V gene encodes CDR1 MNHEY and CDR2 SMNVEV (reference sequence). The CDR3 is made up of 17 amino acids. V lost 3 bases and J lost 1; bases outside the gene matches: 8.

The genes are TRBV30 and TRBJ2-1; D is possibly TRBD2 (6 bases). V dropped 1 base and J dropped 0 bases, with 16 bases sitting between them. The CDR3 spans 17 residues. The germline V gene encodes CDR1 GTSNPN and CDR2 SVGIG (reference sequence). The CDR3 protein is CAWSGAEGFSSYNEQFF. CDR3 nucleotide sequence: TGTGCCTGGAGTGGAGCGGAGGGGTTCAGCTCCTACAATGAGCAGTTCTTC. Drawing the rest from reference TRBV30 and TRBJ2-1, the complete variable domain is SQTIHQWPATLVQPVGSPLSLECTVEGTSNPNLYWYRQAAGRGLQLLFYSVGIGQISSEVPQNLSASRPQDRQFILSSKKLLLSDSGFYLCAWSGAEGFSSYNEQFFGPGTRLTVL.

The CDR3 DNA reads as TGTGCCAGCAGTTTAAATAGGGGGGAGACCCAGTACTTC. This sequence encodes CASSLNRGETQYF. V and J are TRBV28 and TRBJ2-5, with a possible D match to TRBD1 (6 bases). Germline CDR1 is MDHEN and CDR2 is SYDVKM. V lost 2 bases and J 5 bases, leaving 9 bases between the germline ends. This CDR3 is 13 amino acids long.

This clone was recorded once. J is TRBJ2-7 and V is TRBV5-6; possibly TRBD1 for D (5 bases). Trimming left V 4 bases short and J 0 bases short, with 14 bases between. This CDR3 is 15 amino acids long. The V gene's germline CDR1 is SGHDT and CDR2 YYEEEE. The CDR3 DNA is TGTGCCAGCAGCCCACTGGGGCAGAGCTCCTACGAGCAGTACTTC. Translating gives CASSPLGQSSYEQYF.

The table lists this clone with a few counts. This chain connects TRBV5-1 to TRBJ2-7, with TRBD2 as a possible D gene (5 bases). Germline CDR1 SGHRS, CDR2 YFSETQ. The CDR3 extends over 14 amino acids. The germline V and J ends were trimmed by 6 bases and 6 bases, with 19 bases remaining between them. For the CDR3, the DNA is TGCGCCAGCACCTCGGCCTCCAAGGCGGGCGAGCAGTACTTC. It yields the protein CASTSASKAGEQYF.